Below, 18 T cell receptor beta chains from the same sample are listed, as sequenced in a study of CD8+CD57+ T cells in acquired aplastic anemia. Both TCR beta VDJ combination and CDR3 sequence profiling were carried out. Genomic DNA was the template for this profiling. A single record per CDR3 protein comes from TCRdb applying MiXCR to the reads. The sample includes 190,000 or so distinct CDR3 sequences, over 60% of them seen just once. Input material: sorted CD4+, CD8+, or CD8+CD57+ T cells (not recorded which) from PBMCs. The receptors come from a human donor in good health.

The chain links TRBV29-1 to TRBJ2-2; tentative D call: TRBD1 (6 bases). The germline CDR1 and CDR2 sequences are SQVTM and ANQGSEA. This CDR3 has 14 residues. The V end was cut by 5 bases, the J end by 4 bases, with 14 bases between. The CDR3 loop is CSVKSGASTGELFF. CDR3 sequence (DNA): TGCAGCGTTAAGTCAGGGGCGAGCACCGGGGAGCTGTTTTTT.

This clonotype was observed at least ten times. The chain carries TRBV28 and TRBJ2-7, with TRBD1 identical over 8 bases. This CDR3 region has 15 residues. Germline lookup yields CDR1 MDHEN and CDR2 SYDVKM. The V and J ends lost 4 bases and 1 base, in that order; junction bases with no gene match: 6. CDR3 in amino acids: CASSSWTGRSYEQYF. In nucleotides, the CDR3 is TGTGCCAGCAGTTCCTGGACAGGGCGATCCTACGAGCAGTACTTC.

The chain uses TRBV10-1 and TRBJ2-2; D ambiguous. Trimming stripped 0 bases from V and 5 bases from J, with 7 bases between. The CDR3 has 14 amino acids. Germline CDR1 WNHNN, CDR2 SYGVQD (reference sequence). DNA for the CDR3: TGCGCCAGCAGTGAGTCTCGCCGAACCGGGGAGCTGTTTTTT. Protein: CASSESRRTGELFF.

The chain recombines TRBV25-1 with TRBJ2-1; possibly TRBD1 for D (5 bases). This CDR3 is built from 12 residues. Germline V gives CDR1 MGHDK, CDR2 SYGVNS. With 3 bases removed from V and 12 bases from J, the gap between germline ends came to 12 bases. CDR3 sequence: CASSDQGVGQFF. CDR3 DNA sequence: TGTGCCAGCAGTGATCAGGGTGTAGGGCAGTTCTTC. The full variable domain, with the rest looked up from reference TRBV25-1 and TRBJ2-1, is EADIYQTPRYLVIGTGKKITLECSQTMGHDKMYWYQQDPGMELHLIHYSYGVNSTEKGDLSSESTVSRIRTEHFPLTLESARPSHTSQYLCASSDQGVGQFFGPGTRLTVL.

The DNA of the CDR3 is TGTGCCAGCAGCCAGCTACAAGAGACCCAGTACTTC. This encodes CASSQLQETQYF. The V call is TRBV14, the J call TRBJ2-5, with unresolved D. Germline V gene sequence: CDR1 SGHDN, CDR2 FVKESK. This CDR3 has 12 amino acids. V dropped 3 bases and J dropped 2 bases, with 4 bases sitting between them.

The rearrangement joins TRBV7-2 to TRBJ2-3, with no clear D. Germline V CDR1 and CDR2: SGHTA, FQGNSA. This CDR3 is 15 amino acids long. V dropped 1 base and J dropped 2 bases, with 10 bases sitting between them. The CDR3 reads CASSLDGYLTDTQYF. Written as DNA, the CDR3 is TGTGCCAGCAGCTTAGATGGGTATCTCACAGATACGCAGTATTTT.

The V gene is TRBV20-1, the J gene TRBJ2-5, with D possibly being TRBD1 or TRBD2 (5 bases each). Germline V CDR1 and CDR2: DFQATT, SNEGSKA (reference sequence). The length of the CDR3 is 15 residues. V lost 1 base and J 5 bases, leaving 17 bases between the germline ends. The CDR3 coding sequence is TGCAGTGCTAGAGGGGGGTACGACGGGATGGAGACCCAGTACTTC. It yields the protein CSARGGYDGMETQYF.

The CDR3: CASSLRGETGGESYTF. CDR3 DNA sequence: TGTGCCAGCAGCCTAAGAGGGGAGACAGGGGGCGAGAGCTACACCTTC. The V call is TRBV7-2, the J call TRBJ1-2, with TRBD1 matching 10 bases. Trimming at V came to 5 bases and at J to 9 bases, leaving 15 bases not matched to a gene. Germline CDR1 SGHTA, CDR2 FQGNSA. The CDR3 contains 16 residues.

The chain uses TRBV10-3 and TRBJ2-1; the match to TRBD1 covers 11 bases. The CDR3 sequence is 14 residues long. Germline V gene sequence: CDR1 ENHRY, CDR2 SYGVKD. Trimming took 7 bases from V and 8 from J; bases not matched to a gene: 7. CDR3 sequence reads: CAIKRTGGRDEQFF. The CDR3, as DNA: TGTGCCATCAAGAGGACAGGGGGCAGGGATGAGCAGTTCTTC.

This clonotype was picked up a small number of times. The chain is built from TRBV2 and TRBJ1-2; maybe TRBD1 (5 bases). Germline CDR1 SNHLY, CDR2 FYNNEI. The CDR3 totals 15 residues. Trimming shortened V by 2 bases and J by 5 bases, and 15 bases separated the two germline ends. The CDR3 nucleotides are TGTGCCAGCAGTGAACAGCAGGGTGAGAGGTATGGCTACACCTTC. This sequence encodes CASSEQQGERYGYTF.

The chain is built from TRBV7-3 and TRBJ1-2; TRBD1 matches 9 bases. In germline, CDR1 is SGHTA, CDR2 FQGTGA. V lost 5 bases, J lost 3 bases, and 10 bases stayed unmatched. The CDR3 extends over 16 amino acids. CDR3 nucleotide sequence: TGTGCCAGCAGCCCGAAACCAGGACAGGGGTACTATGGCTACACCTTC. The encoded protein is CASSPKPGQGYYGYTF.

The table lists this clonotype with a count of one. The chain has TRBV7-9 and TRBJ1-1; 7 bases align to TRBD1. Losses at the gene ends were 4 bases for V and 7 bases for J; bases not matched to a gene: 6. Germline loops: CDR1 SEHNR, CDR2 FQNEAQ (reference sequence). This CDR3 contains 13 residues. DNA of the CDR3: TGTGCCAGCAGCTCCGACAGGGTAAATGAAGCTTTCTTT. Translating gives CASSSDRVNEAFF.

The chain carries TRBV6-6 and TRBJ1-1; D is uncertain. V was cut by 6 bases and J by 5 bases, with 16 bases left in between. Germline CDR1 reads MNHNY; CDR2 reads SVGAGI (reference sequence). The CDR3 loop spans 14 amino acids. In DNA, the CDR3 is TGTGCCAGCAGCAATGAAGGCCCTACTACTGAAGCTTTCTTT. It encodes CASSNEGPTTEAFF.

The chain combines TRBV5-4 with TRBJ1-2, with a possible D match to TRBD1 (6 bases). The CDR3 is 13 residues long. CDR1 is SGHNT, CDR2 YYREEE, per germline (reference sequence). The germline V and J ends were trimmed by 1 base and 4 bases, with 8 bases remaining between them. The CDR3 coding sequence is TGTGCCAGCAGCTTGAAGGGGGTCTATGGCTACACCTTC. Protein sequence: CASSLKGVYGYTF.

At least ten counts were recorded for this clonotype. V is TRBV7-8 and J is TRBJ2-7, with 7 bases matching TRBD2. The CDR3 sequence is 14 residues long. With V trimmed by 2 bases and J by 3 bases, 4 bases remained unmatched. The germline V gene encodes CDR1 SGHVS and CDR2 FQNEAQ. The CDR3 reads CASSLSLADYEQYF. Written as DNA, the CDR3 is TGTGCCAGCAGCTTAAGCCTAGCGGACTACGAGCAGTACTTC.

The chain couples TRBV25-1 to TRBJ1-4; D is ambiguous. Trimming pared 3 bases from V and 3 bases from J, leaving 11 bases between. The CDR3 has 15 residues. In germline, CDR1 is MGHDK, CDR2 SYGVNS. Here the CDR3 DNA reads TGTGCCAGCAGTGATACTGGAAGGGCTAATGAAAAACTGTTTTTT. This gives the protein CASSDTGRANEKLFF.

This clonotype was seen only a few times. CDR3 bases: TGTGCCAGCAGCCATTTTTCGACAGGGGACTATGGCTACACCTTC. As protein: CASSHFSTGDYGYTF. The chain recombines TRBV5-8 with TRBJ1-2; 8 bases fit TRBD1. Germline assignment: CDR1 SGHTS and CDR2 YDEGEE. The CDR3 is made up of 15 amino acids. Germline trimming cut 4 bases from V and 3 bases from J; bases unmatched to any gene: 8. The entire variable domain, with the rest obtained from reference TRBV5-8 and TRBJ1-2, is as follows: EAGVTQSPTHLIKTRGQQATLRCSPISGHTSVYWYQQALGLGLQFLLWYDEGEERNRGNFPPRFSGRQFPNYSSELNVNALELEDSALYLCASSHFSTGDYGYTFGSGTRLTVV.

The rearrangement uses TRBV29-1 and TRBJ2-3; a weak D match, TRBD1 (6 bases). The CDR3 covers 13 residues. Germline V gene lookup returns CDR1 SQVTM and CDR2 ANQGSEA. Between the trimmed V and J ends, which lost 4 bases and 4 bases, there was a span of 12 bases. CDR3: CSVGGGGPDTQYF. The DNA for the CDR3 is TGCAGCGTTGGAGGGGGTGGGCCAGATACGCAGTATTTT.